This T cell receptor (beta chain) is drawn from a study of technical replicates of blood from four donors. Libraries were prepared by immunoSEQ multiplex PCR; TCRdb keeps only in-frame clonotypes and omits some of them. The sample shows about 87,000 clones, roughly 94% of them seen only once. The CDR3 covers 15 residues. V was clipped by 1 base and J by 1 base; unmatched bases: 4. The germline V gene encodes CDR1 LNHDA and CDR2 SQIVND (reference sequence). The TCR sequence derives from a human donor in good health. The chain uses TRBV19 and TRBJ2-7; 7 bases agree with TRBD2. The sample taken for sequencing was T cells isolated from PBMCs. CDR3 in DNA: TGTGCCAGTAGTATAGTGAGTAGCGGGTCCTACGAGCAGTACTTC. It yields the protein CASSIVSSGSYEQYF.